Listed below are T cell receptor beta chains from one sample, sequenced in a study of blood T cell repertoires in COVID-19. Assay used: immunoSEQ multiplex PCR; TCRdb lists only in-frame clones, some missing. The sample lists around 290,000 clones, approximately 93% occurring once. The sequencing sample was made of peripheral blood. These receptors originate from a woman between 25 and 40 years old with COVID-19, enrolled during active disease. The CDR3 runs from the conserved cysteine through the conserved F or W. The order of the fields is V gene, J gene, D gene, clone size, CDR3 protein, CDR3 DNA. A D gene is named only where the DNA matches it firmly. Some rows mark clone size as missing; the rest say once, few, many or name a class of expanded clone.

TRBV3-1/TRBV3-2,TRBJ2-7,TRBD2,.,CASSQGRYQGGPGEQYF,TGTGCCAGCAGCCAGGGACGTTATCAGGGAGGGCCAGGCGAGCAGTACTTC
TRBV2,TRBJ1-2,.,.,CASSEGAGVVYGYTF,TGTGCCAGCAGTGAAGGGGCAGGGGTCGTCTATGGCTACACCTTC
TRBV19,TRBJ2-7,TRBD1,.,CASSNGQGYSSRYEQYF,TGTGCCAGTAGTAACGGACAGGGCTACTCGTCTAGATACGAGCAGTACTTC
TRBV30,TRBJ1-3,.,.,CAWNSVSTTSGNTIYF,TGTGCCTGGAACTCGGTTTCGACTACCTCTGGAAACACCATATATTTT
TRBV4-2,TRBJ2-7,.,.,CASSQVQANYEQYF,TGTGCCAGCAGCCAAGTGCAGGCCAACTACGAGCAGTACTTC
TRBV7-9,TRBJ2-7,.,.,CASSLAPSDEQYF,TGTGCCAGCAGCTTAGCGCCGAGTGACGAGCAGTACTTC
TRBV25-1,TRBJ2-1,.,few,CASSLGRGTLGEQFF,TGTGCCAGCAGCTTGGGGCGCGGGACCCTCGGGGAGCAGTTCTTC
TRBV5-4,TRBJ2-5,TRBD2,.,CASSLPGGVQETQYF,TGTGCCAGCAGCTTGCCGGGAGGCGTCCAGGAGACCCAGTACTTC
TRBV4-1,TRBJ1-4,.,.,CASSQDVGGKVEKLFF,TGCGCCAGCAGCCAAGATGTCGGGGGGAAGGTCGAAAAACTGTTTTTT
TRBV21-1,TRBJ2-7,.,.,CASSKVGGASSEQYF,TGTGCCAGCAGCAAAGTAGGAGGGGCGTCTTCCGAGCAGTACTTC
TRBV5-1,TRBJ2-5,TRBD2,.,CASSFYVNGRAGETQYF,TGCGCCAGCAGCTTTTACGTTAACGGGAGGGCCGGGGAGACCCAGTACTTC
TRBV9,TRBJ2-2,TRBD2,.,CASSAGTSGSTGELFF,TGTGCCAGCAGCGCCGGGACTAGCGGGAGCACCGGGGAGCTGTTTTTT
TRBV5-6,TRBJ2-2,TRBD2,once,CASSSGGLADYTGELFF,TGTGCCAGCAGCTCGGGGGGACTAGCGGACTACACCGGGGAGCTGTTTTTT
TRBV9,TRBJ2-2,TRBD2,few,CASSVSPGTMTGELFF,TGTGCCAGCAGCGTAAGCCCCGGGACTATGACCGGGGAGCTGTTTTTT
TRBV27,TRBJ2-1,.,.,CASSLAPYRSYNEQFF,TGTGCCAGCAGTTTAGCCCCTTATCGGTCCTACAATGAGCAGTTCTTC
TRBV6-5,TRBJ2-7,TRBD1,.,CASSQTGGERRQYF,TGTGCCAGCAGTCAAACAGGGGGCGAAAGAAGGCAGTACTTC
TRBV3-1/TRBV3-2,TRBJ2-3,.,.,CASSHRTDTQYF,TGTGCCAGCAGCCACAGGACAGATACGCAGTATTTT
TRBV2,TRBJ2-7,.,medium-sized,CASSDLLARHQEQYF,TGTGCCAGCAGTGATCTGCTAGCGAGGCACCAGGAGCAGTACTTC
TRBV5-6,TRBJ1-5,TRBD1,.,CASSLMRQGPGQPQHF,TGTGCCAGCAGCTTGATGCGACAGGGTCCGGGTCAGCCCCAGCATTTT
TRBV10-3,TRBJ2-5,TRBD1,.,CAISTGTGDGTQYF,TGTGCCATCAGTACCGGGACAGGGGACGGGACCCAGTACTTC
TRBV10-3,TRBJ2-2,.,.,CAIMATVWTGELFF,TGTGCCATCATGGCGACAGTATGGACCGGGGAGCTGTTTTTT
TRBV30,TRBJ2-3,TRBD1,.,CAWSRRQGAEDTQYF,TGTGCCTGGAGTCGGCGACAGGGGGCGGAAGATACGCAGTATTTT
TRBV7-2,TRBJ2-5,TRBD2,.,CASSPGTSGRGTQYF,TGTGCCAGCAGCCCCGGGACTAGCGGGAGAGGGACCCAGTACTTC
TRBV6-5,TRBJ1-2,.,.,CASSYSGGSWYGYTF,TGTGCCAGCAGTTACTCCGGGGGTTCGTGGTATGGCTACACCTTC
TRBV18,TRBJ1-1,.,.,CASSPFDSATMNTEAFF,TGTGCCAGCTCACCATTTGACAGCGCCACTATGAACACTGAAGCTTTCTTT
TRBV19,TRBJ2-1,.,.,CASRGGSAHNEQFF,TGTGCCAGTAGGGGTGGGAGCGCCCACAATGAGCAGTTCTTC
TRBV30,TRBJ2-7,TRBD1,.,CAWDRDRAYEQYF,TGTGCCTGGGACCGGGACAGGGCCTACGAGCAGTACTTC
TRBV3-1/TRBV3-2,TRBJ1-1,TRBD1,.,CASSSTGSTEAFF,TGTGCCAGCAGCTCGACAGGGAGCACTGAAGCTTTCTTT
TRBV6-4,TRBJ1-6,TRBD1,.,CASSTDRGDSPLHF,TGTGCCAGCAGCACGGACAGGGGAGATTCACCCCTCCACTTT
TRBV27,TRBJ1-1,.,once,CASSLGSRRNTEAFF,TGTGCCAGCAGTTTAGGTAGTCGGAGGAACACTGAAGCTTTCTTT
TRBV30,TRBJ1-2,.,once,CAWSVAVALQVGYTF,TGTGCCTGGAGTGTCGCGGTGGCCCTACAGGTGGGCTACACCTTC
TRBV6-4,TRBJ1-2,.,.,CASSAGNYGYTF,TGTGCCAGCAGTGCGGGGAACTATGGCTACACCTTC
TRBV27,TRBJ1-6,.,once,CASSSDGSSYNSPLHF,TGTGCCAGCAGTTCGGACGGGAGCTCCTATAATTCACCCCTCCACTTT
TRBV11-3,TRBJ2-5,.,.,CASSSRDSETQYF,TGTGCCAGCAGCTCCCGGGACTCTGAGACCCAGTACTTC
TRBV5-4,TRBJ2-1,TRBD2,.,CASSLGGTSGNYEQFF,TGTGCCAGCAGCTTGGGAGGGACTAGCGGGAACTATGAGCAGTTCTTC
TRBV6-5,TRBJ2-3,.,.,CASSTGGVGDTQYF,TGTGCCAGCAGTACGGGGGGCGTAGGGGATACGCAGTATTTT
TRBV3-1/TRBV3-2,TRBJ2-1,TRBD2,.,CASSHLNQAGGNEQFF,TGTGCCAGCAGCCACCTAAACCAAGCGGGAGGCAATGAGCAGTTCTTC